This T cell receptor (beta chain) appears in the sequencing data of a study of T cell responses to AZD1222 COVID-19 vaccine. Sequencing used immunoSEQ multiplex PCR; TCRdb keeps in-frame clones, though not all of them. The sample lists about 130,000 clones, roughly 88% occurring once. This CDR3 has 14 residues. Germline loops: CDR1 LNHDA, CDR2 SQIVND (reference sequence). V lost 10 bases and J lost 5; bases outside the gene matches: 12. This chain joins TRBV19 and TRBJ1-2; 8 bases are shared with TRBD1. This receptor was identified in an adult who received the AZD1222 COVID-19 vaccine. The sample was peripheral blood, taken 28 days after the second AZD1222 dose. CDR3 sequence: CATKRQGNSYGYTF. In nucleotides, the CDR3 is TGTGCCACCAAAAGACAGGGGAATAGTTATGGCTACACCTTC.